This TCR beta chain was obtained from a study of cytotoxic CD8 clonotypes in ibrutinib-treated CLL. Across the whole study: Of the patients, eleven to twelve were relapsed/refractory, approximately 15 treatment-naive and about 17 IGHV unmutated.

The data were produced by immunoSEQ multiplex PCR, yet TCRdb's version contains in-frame clones alone and is incomplete. Of approximately 170,000 clones listed, 70% to 90% are singletons. Germline V gives CDR1 MNHEY, CDR2 SMNVEV (reference sequence). V lost 2 bases to trimming and J lost 1 base, with 5 bases between them. CDR3 size: 13 residues. This specimen was PBMCs, taken at disease progression, from a patient treated with ibrutinib. The clonotype originates from a human donor with chronic lymphocytic leukemia. This chain joins TRBV27 and TRBJ1-1; D gene uncertain. The CDR3 region is CASSLRGNTEAFF. The DNA of the CDR3 is TGTGCCAGCAGTTTAAGAGGGAACACTGAAGCTTTCTTT.